This T cell receptor (beta chain) was recorded in a study of cytomegalovirus exposure and HLA in healthy donors. Study-wide results and caveats: A link between a missense DCLRE1C variant and TCR beta V- and J-gene trimming emerged from a later analysis.

V lost 6 bases, J lost 1 base, and 5 bases stayed unmatched. The CDR3 consists of 14 residues. Germline assignment: CDR1 SNHLY and CDR2 FYNNEI. There were likely unrecorded immune exposures, though donors were nominally healthy when sampled. The primer mix had 60 Vbeta and 13 Jbeta primers. The repertoire was sequenced with immunoSEQ multiplex PCR; TCRdb's copy has only in-frame clones and lacks some. The sample records about 180,000 clones, around 80% being singletons. As concerns this clone: Antigen unknown.

The source is a man aged 18 to 30 in good health and CMV-seronegative. V and J are TRBV2 and TRBJ1-1, with 7 bases fitting TRBD1. The sample taken for sequencing was PBMCs. CDR3 DNA: TGTGCCAGCAGAGGGACAGCGCGGAACACTGAAGCTTTCTTT. The encoded protein is CASRGTARNTEAFF. Drawing the rest from reference TRBV2 and TRBJ1-1, the complete variable domain is EPEVTQTPSHQVTQMGQEVILRCVPISNHLYFYWYRQILGQKVEFLVSFYNNEISEKSEIFDDQFSVERPDGSNFTLKIRSTKLEDSAMYFCASRGTARNTEAFFGQGTRLTVV.